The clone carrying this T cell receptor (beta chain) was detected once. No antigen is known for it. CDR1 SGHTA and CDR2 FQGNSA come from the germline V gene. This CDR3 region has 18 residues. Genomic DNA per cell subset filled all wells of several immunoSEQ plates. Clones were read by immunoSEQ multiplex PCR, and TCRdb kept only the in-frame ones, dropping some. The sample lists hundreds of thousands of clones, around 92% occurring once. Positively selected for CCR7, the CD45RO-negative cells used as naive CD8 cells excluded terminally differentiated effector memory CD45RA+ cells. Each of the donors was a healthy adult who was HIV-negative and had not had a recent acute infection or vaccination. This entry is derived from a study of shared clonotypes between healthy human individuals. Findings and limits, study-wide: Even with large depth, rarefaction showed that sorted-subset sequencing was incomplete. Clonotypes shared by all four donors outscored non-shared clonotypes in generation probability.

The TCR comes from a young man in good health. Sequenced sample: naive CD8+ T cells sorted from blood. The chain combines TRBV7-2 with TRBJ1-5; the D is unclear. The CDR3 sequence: CARSLELLESLVDQPQHF. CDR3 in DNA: TGTGCTCGCAGCTTAGAGCTCCTAGAGTCTTTGGTGGATCAGCCCCAGCATTTT.